Below are 5 T cell receptor beta chains sequenced from a single sample in a study of cytomegalovirus exposure and HLA in healthy donors. With 60 Vbeta and 13 Jbeta primers, the PCR was carried out. Generated by immunoSEQ multiplex PCR, the TCRdb table keeps only in-frame clones and is missing some. This table has about 130,000 clones, 83% appearing once. Material for sequencing was PBMCs. Receptors originate from a girl aged 2 to 10 in good health and CMV-seronegative.

The chain employs TRBV30 and TRBJ1-1; TRBD1 matches 7 bases. The CDR3 sequence is 18 residues long. CDR1 and CDR2 (germline): GTSNPN, SVGIG (reference sequence). The V segment lost 0 bases and the J segment 4 bases; nucleotides outside the gene matches: 17. CDR3 region: CAWSVPSLWDRRTTEAFF. CDR3 DNA: TGTGCCTGGAGTGTACCAAGTTTGTGGGACAGAAGAACCACTGAAGCTTTCTTT. The whole variable domain, filled in from reference TRBV30 and TRBJ1-1, reads SQTIHQWPATLVQPVGSPLSLECTVEGTSNPNLYWYRQAAGRGLQLLFYSVGIGQISSEVPQNLSASRPQDRQFILSSKKLLLSDSGFYLCAWSVPSLWDRRTTEAFFGQGTRLTVV.

The chain joins TRBV28 to TRBJ2-4; the match to TRBD2 covers 8 bases. The CDR3 sequence is 15 residues long. The junction had 12 bases not matched to a gene; V was cut back by 10 bases and J by 4 bases. Germline CDR1 is MDHEN and CDR2 is SYDVKM. The CDR3 region has the DNA TGTGCCACGGTCGGGGGGGCGCTACCTAAAAACATTCAGTACTTC. This codes for CATVGGALPKNIQYF.

This sequence joins TRBV13 and TRBJ2-2; 7 bases are a match to TRBD2. The CDR3 length is 19 residues. Per germline, CDR1 PRHDT and CDR2 FYEKMQ (reference sequence). Trimming cost V 5 bases and J 0 bases; bases outside gene matches: 15. CDR3 amino acids: CASSIRPWRSGTNTGELFF. In nucleotides, the CDR3 is TGTGCCAGCAGCATCCGCCCTTGGAGGAGCGGGACGAACACCGGGGAGCTGTTTTTT.

This clone was found once. CDR3 nucleotides: TGCGCCAGCAGCTCTGTTAGCGGGAGCTACAATGAGCAGTTCTTC. This encodes CASSSVSGSYNEQFF. The chain links TRBV5-1 to TRBJ2-1; 9 bases agree with TRBD2. V shed 3 bases and J 3 bases; nucleotides not matched to a gene: 4. The CDR3 is made up of 15 amino acids. Germline lookup yields CDR1 SGHRS and CDR2 YFSETQ. Together with reference TRBV5-1 and TRBJ2-1, the CDR3 gives the full variable domain: KAGVTQTPRYLIKTRGQQVTLSCSPISGHRSVSWYQQTPGQGLQFLFEYFSETQRNKGNFPGRFSGRQFSNSRSEMNVSTLELGDSALYLCASSSVSGSYNEQFFGPGTRLTVL.

The genes are TRBV11-2 and TRBJ2-3, with 7 positions matching TRBD2. V shed 0 bases, J shed 1 base, and the junction held 7 bases outside the gene matches. The length of the CDR3 is 17 residues. Germline V gene sequence: CDR1 SGHAT, CDR2 FQNNGV. CDR3 in DNA: TGTGCCAGCAGCTTAGAAGTGGGCGGGAGCGGCACAGATACGCAGTATTTT. The encoded protein is CASSLEVGGSGTDTQYF.